Each of the 17 T cell receptor beta chains below was sequenced from the same sample in a study of cytomegalovirus exposure and HLA in healthy donors. 60 Vbeta and 13 Jbeta primers were used in PCR. Data came from immunoSEQ multiplex PCR; TCRdb stores just in-frame clones and leaves some out. This sample has fewer than 75,000 clones, with around 80% found just once. Sequenced sample: PBMCs. Every receptor here comes from a woman between 25 and 40 years old in good health and CMV-seronegative.

The rearrangement uses TRBV4-2 and TRBJ2-3; TRBD2 agrees at 7 bases. Per germline, CDR1 LGHNA and CDR2 YNFKEQ. The CDR3 extends over 18 amino acids. After removal of 1 base from V and 2 bases from J, the junction contained 12 bases not matched to a gene. The CDR3 sequence is CASSQAPRSGINTDTQYF. The DNA for the CDR3 is TGTGCCAGCAGCCAAGCCCCCCGGAGCGGGATTAACACAGATACGCAGTATTTT.

The rearrangement links TRBV7-2 to TRBJ1-2; no clear D gene. The CDR3 has 13 residues. In germline, CDR1 is SGHTA, CDR2 FQGNSA. Deletions cut 2 bases from V and 0 bases from J, with 4 bases between. The chain's CDR3 is CASSLLSNYGYTF. CDR3 coding DNA: TGTGCCAGCAGCTTACTCTCTAACTATGGCTACACCTTC.

The chain recombines TRBV5-6 with TRBJ1-2, with TRBD1 as a possible D gene (5 bases). Looked up from germline, CDR1 is SGHDT and CDR2 is YYEEEE. CDR3 length equals 13 residues. V lost 1 base, J lost 2 bases, and 6 bases lay in between. CDR3 bases: TGTGCCAGCAGCTTGCCAGGGAACTATGGCTACACCTTC. Amino acids: CASSLPGNYGYTF.

This chain joins TRBV7-2 and TRBJ1-5, with 8 nucleotides matching TRBD1. This CDR3 is 15 amino acids long. CDR1 is SGHTA and CDR2 is FQGNSA in the germline V gene. V lost 3 bases to trimming and J lost 6 bases; unmatched junction nucleotides: 7. CDR3 amino acids: CASSFGTGGSQPQHF. CDR3 nucleotides: TGTGCCAGCAGCTTCGGGACAGGAGGGAGTCAGCCCCAGCATTTT.

This rearrangement joins TRBV7-8 to TRBJ1-1; D may be TRBD1 (6 bases). In germline, CDR1 is SGHVS, CDR2 FQNEAQ. V gave up 5 bases and J gave up 1 base, with 11 bases separating them. The CDR3 runs 14 residues. The CDR3 sequence is CASSEGHTNTEAFF. In nucleotides, the CDR3 is TGTGCCAGCAGCGAGGGACACACGAACACTGAAGCTTTCTTT.

This rearrangement joins TRBV5-4 to TRBJ2-3; 12 positions match TRBD1. V shed 3 bases, J shed 3 bases, and the junction held 5 bases outside the gene matches. CDR3 length: 16 amino acids. Germline CDR1 SGHNT, CDR2 YYREEE (reference sequence). In nucleotides, the CDR3 is TGTGCCAGCAGCTCTGGGACAGGGGGCGGAACAGATACGCAGTATTTT. It codes for CASSSGTGGGTDTQYF.

This chain uses TRBV4-3 with TRBJ2-1, with D unresolved. Germline CDR1 and CDR2: LGHNA and YSLEER. The V end was cut by 0 bases, the J end by 2 bases, with 5 bases between. This CDR3 comprises 14 residues. CDR3 DNA sequence: TGCGCCAGCAGCCAAGATCGGGCCTACAATGAGCAGTTCTTC. This translates into CASSQDRAYNEQFF.

The J gene is TRBJ1-1, the V gene TRBV11-2; TRBD1 aligns across 8 bases. This CDR3 is 16 amino acids long. The J segment lost 0 bases and the V segment lost 5 bases, leaving 8 bases of the junction unmatched. Germline V gene sequence: CDR1 SGHAT, CDR2 FQNNGV. CDR3 in DNA: TGTGCCAGCAGCGCATCCAGGGGGCTAATGAACACTGAAGCTTTCTTT. It yields the protein CASSASRGLMNTEAFF.

The J gene is TRBJ2-7, the V gene TRBV6-6, with 10 bases identical to TRBD1. Trimming took 5 bases from V and 4 from J; bases not matched to a gene: 8. The germline CDR1 and CDR2 sequences are MNHNY and SVGAGI (reference sequence). This CDR3 is built from 15 residues. In DNA form, the CDR3 reads TGTGCCAGCAGTCCCCTGGGGACAGGGGAATACGAGCAGTACTTC. It specifies CASSPLGTGEYEQYF.

J is TRBJ1-4 and V is TRBV2; D is ambiguous. Looked up from germline, CDR1 is SNHLY and CDR2 is FYNNEI. With 5 bases removed from V and 4 bases from J, the gap between germline ends came to 8 bases. The CDR3 has 13 residues. This CDR3 reads CASSPRGNEKLFF. In nucleotides, the CDR3 is TGTGCCAGCAGTCCACGGGGTAATGAAAAACTGTTTTTT.

The rearrangement uses TRBV27 and TRBJ2-1, with TRBD2 as a possible D gene (6 bases). This CDR3 spans 15 amino acids. In germline, CDR1 is MNHEY, CDR2 SMNVEV (reference sequence). V was trimmed by 5 bases and J by 6 bases, leaving 17 bases between them. CDR3 DNA sequence: TGTGCCAGCAGTCTCCTCCCGGTGGGGGGCAATGAGCAGTTCTTC. This translates into CASSLLPVGGNEQFF.

The chain combines TRBV4-3 with TRBJ2-3, with 11 positions matching TRBD2. This CDR3 comprises 16 residues. V lost 3 bases and J lost 1; bases outside the gene matches: 3. The germline CDR1 and CDR2 sequences are LGHNA and YSLEER. CDR3 coding DNA: TGCGCCAGCAGCCAGATAGCGGGGGGGGGCACAGATACGCAGTATTTT. Amino acid sequence: CASSQIAGGGTDTQYF.

The rearrangement links TRBV9 to TRBJ1-6; D gene uncertain. The germline V gene encodes CDR1 SGDLS and CDR2 YYNGEE. The CDR3 has 13 amino acids. With 3 bases removed from V and 9 bases from J, the gap between germline ends came to 10 bases. CDR3 residues: CASSAAAGSPLHF. The CDR3 DNA is TGTGCCAGCAGCGCGGCGGCGGGTTCACCCCTCCACTTT.

This chain joins TRBV11-2 and TRBJ2-5, with 9 bases matching TRBD2. J lost 1 base, V lost 5 bases, and 8 bases had no gene match. The CDR3 sequence is 16 residues long. CDR1 SGHAT and CDR2 FQNNGV come from the germline V gene. This CDR3 reads CASSRGGGGAQETQYF. The DNA of the CDR3 is TGTGCCAGCAGCCGAGGGGGCGGGGGGGCCCAAGAGACCCAGTACTTC. The whole variable domain, filled in from reference TRBV11-2 and TRBJ2-5, reads EAGVAQSPRYKIIEKRQSVAFWCNPISGHATLYWYQQILGQGPKLLIQFQNNGVVDDSQLPKDRFSAERLKGVDSTLKIQPAKLEDSAVYLCASSRGGGGAQETQYFGPGTRLLVL.

This chain connects TRBV4-3 to TRBJ2-3, with TRBD2 matching 11 bases. V trimming: 3 bases; J trimming: 4 bases; junction bases outside the gene matches: 6. CDR1 LGHNA and CDR2 YSLEER come from the germline V gene. The CDR3 sequence is 16 residues long. DNA for the CDR3: TGCGCCAGCAGCCAGGCTAGCGGGAGGAAGGCAGATACGCAGTATTTT. Its translation: CASSQASGRKADTQYF.

This chain links TRBV30 with TRBJ2-1; no definite D call. CDR1 GTSNPN and CDR2 SVGIG come from the germline V gene (reference sequence). V was clipped by 3 bases and J by 3 bases, with 9 bases between them. CDR3 length: 13 amino acids. The CDR3 here is CAWSASGYNEQFF. CDR3 DNA: TGTGCCTGGAGCGCCTCAGGCTACAATGAGCAGTTCTTC. Based on the CDR3 plus reference TRBV30 and TRBJ2-1, the full variable domain is SQTIHQWPATLVQPVGSPLSLECTVEGTSNPNLYWYRQAAGRGLQLLFYSVGIGQISSEVPQNLSASRPQDRQFILSSKKLLLSDSGFYLCAWSASGYNEQFFGPGTRLTVL.

DNA of the CDR3: TGCGCCAGCAGCCCCCCCAGGGGCACTGAAGCTTTCTTT. This gives the protein CASSPPRGTEAFF. This chain uses TRBV5-1 with TRBJ1-1; TRBD1 might be the D (6 bases). The CDR3 contains 13 residues. The V and J ends lost 4 bases and 4 bases respectively, with 11 bases between them. Germline V CDR1 and CDR2: SGHRS, YFSETQ.